The present entry profiles one T cell receptor (beta chain) with its context. Trimming took 5 bases from V and 11 from J; bases not matched to a gene: 5. This CDR3 is 11 amino acids long. CDR1 is LGHNA and CDR2 is YNFKEQ in the germline V gene. Assay: immunoSEQ multiplex PCR; the TCRdb copy retains only in-frame clones and omits some. The sample contains some 120,000 clones, roughly 90% of which appear only once. The record originates from a study of blood T cell repertoires in COVID-19. The chain links TRBV4-2 to TRBJ1-1; 7 bases agree with TRBD1. This receptor was obtained from a man aged 55 to 70 with COVID-19, enrolled during active disease. Sequencing input: peripheral blood. The CDR3 nucleotides read TGTGCCAGCAGCGTAGACAGGGCTGCTTTCTTT. Protein sequence: CASSVDRAAFF.